This T cell receptor beta chain is from a study of regulatory T cells in long-lasting Graves disease. Indicated time point: persistent/refractory GD, antithyroid drugs over 5 years with positive TRAb. Making the TCR library involved RNA that had been extracted from PBMCs. The TCR beta library used iRepertoire HTBI primers with Arm-PCR amplification of CDR3. TCRdb re-derived calls from the multiplex PCR reads in MiXCR, one entry per CDR3 protein. This sample yields approximately 400,000 distinct CDR3 sequences, of which roughly 23% are seen a single time; about 29% belongs to the top ten. CDR1 is SGHTA and CDR2 is FQGNSA in the germline V gene. The CDR3 is made up of 16 amino acids. V gave up 8 bases and J gave up 1 base, with 18 bases separating them.

The chain is built from TRBV7-2 and TRBJ1-5; TRBD1 might be the D (5 bases). The sample was peripheral blood mononuclear cells (PBMCs), taken when the disease was refractory, from a patient treated with antithyroid drugs. The sequence was collected from a middle-aged woman with Graves disease. In DNA form, the CDR3 reads TGTGCCAGCGCTCACGGAGGGAAGGGGAGCAATCAGCCCCAGCATTTT. Its protein is CASAHGGKGSNQPQHF.